The clone carrying this TCR beta chain showed up just a few times. The target antigen is unknown. From the germline J gene comes the end of the CDR3, since the read stops 3 residues before it. Libraries were prepared by immunoSEQ multiplex PCR; TCRdb keeps only in-frame clonotypes and omits some of them. The sample shows approximately 52,000 clones, none of them appearing just once. The germline CDR1 and CDR2 sequences are LNHDA and SQIVND (reference sequence). There are 16 residues in the CDR3. The entry originates in a study of T cell clonality in common variable immunodeficiency. Regarding the study as a whole: Links between repertoire features and CVID complications were heterogeneity-limited. The cause of increased CVID clonality remains unclear without subpopulation sequencing. CVID subjects showed higher TCRbeta clonality than healthy controls.

The gene calls are TRBV19 and TRBJ1-2; no clear D. This receptor was taken from a person aged 18 to 75 in good health. The material sequenced was peripheral blood mononuclear cells. Partial CDR3 DNA: TGTGCCAGTAGTATTTTGGGCGGGAGGGTTGCAGATACG. This translates into CASSILGGRVADT. In full, the CDR3 is CASSILGGRVADTYTF.